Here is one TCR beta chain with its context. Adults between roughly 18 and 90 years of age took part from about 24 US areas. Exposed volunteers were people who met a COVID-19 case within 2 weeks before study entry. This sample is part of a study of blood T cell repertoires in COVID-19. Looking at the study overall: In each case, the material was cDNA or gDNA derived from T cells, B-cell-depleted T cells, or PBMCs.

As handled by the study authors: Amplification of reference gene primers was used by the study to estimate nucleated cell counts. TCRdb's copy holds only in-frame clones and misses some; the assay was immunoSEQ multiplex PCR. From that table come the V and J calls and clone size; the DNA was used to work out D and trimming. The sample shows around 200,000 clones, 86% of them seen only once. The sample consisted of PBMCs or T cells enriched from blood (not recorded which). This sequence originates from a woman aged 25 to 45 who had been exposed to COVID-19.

The CDR3 DNA is TGTGCCACCAGTGATTTCCACCGGGACAGGTCCAGTACGCAGTATTTT. Translation: CATSDFHRDRSSTQYF. V usage is TRBV24-1 and J usage is TRBJ2-3, with 8 bases matching TRBD1. The CDR3 runs 16 residues. V trimming: 1 base; J trimming: 8 bases; junction bases outside the gene matches: 10. Germline CDR1 is KGHDR and CDR2 is SFDVKD.